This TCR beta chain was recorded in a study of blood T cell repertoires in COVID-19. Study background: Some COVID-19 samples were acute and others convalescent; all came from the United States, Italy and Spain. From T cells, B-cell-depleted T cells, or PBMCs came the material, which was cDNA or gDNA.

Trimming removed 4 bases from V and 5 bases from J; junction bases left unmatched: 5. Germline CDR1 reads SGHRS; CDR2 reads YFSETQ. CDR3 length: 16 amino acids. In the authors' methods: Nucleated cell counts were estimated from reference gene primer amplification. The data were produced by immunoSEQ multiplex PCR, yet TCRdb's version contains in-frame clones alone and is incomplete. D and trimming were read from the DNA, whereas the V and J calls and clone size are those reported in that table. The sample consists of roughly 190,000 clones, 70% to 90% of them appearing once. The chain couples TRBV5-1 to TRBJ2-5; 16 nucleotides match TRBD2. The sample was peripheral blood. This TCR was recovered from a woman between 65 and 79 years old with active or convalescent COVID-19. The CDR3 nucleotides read TGCGCCAGCAGCACGGGACTAGCGGGAGGGCCGGAGACCCAGTACTTC. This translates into CASSTGLAGGPETQYF.